These 24 T cell receptor beta chains were sequenced from one sample in a study of OX40 agonist ivuxolimab in advanced cancers. Generated by immunoSEQ multiplex PCR, the TCRdb table keeps only in-frame clones and is missing some. The table shows tens of thousands of clones, with approximately 83% occurring only once. Sequencing used CD4+ or CD8+ T cells sorted from blood, obtained in a trial of the OX40 agonist ivuxolimab. These TCRs come from an adult with an advanced solid tumor such as melanoma, head and neck, liver or kidney cancer.

J is TRBJ2-3 and V is TRBV7-2; 9 positions agree with TRBD2. The germline gives CDR1 SGHTA, CDR2 FQGNSA. This CDR3 is built from 15 residues. Trimming took 4 bases from V and 3 from J; bases not matched to a gene: 5. The CDR3 DNA sequence: TGTGCCAGCAGCTCGGGACTAGCAGCGACAGATACGCAGTATTTT. This sequence encodes CASSSGLAATDTQYF.

The chain recombines TRBV19 with TRBJ2-1; D remains unclear. This CDR3 comprises 14 residues. Germline CDR1 LNHDA, CDR2 SQIVND (reference sequence). V was shortened by 5 bases and J by 2 bases, with 10 bases between the two germline ends. Here the CDR3 reads CASSGPVAYNEQFF. CDR3 DNA sequence: TGTGCCAGTAGTGGGCCAGTGGCCTACAATGAGCAGTTCTTC.

The chain recombines TRBV5-1 with TRBJ2-1; TRBD2 matches at 13 bases. The V gene end was trimmed by 0 bases and the J gene end by 5 bases; junction bases not matched to a gene: 8. Germline loops: CDR1 SGHRS, CDR2 YFSETQ. The CDR3 is 18 residues long. This CDR3 is CASSLEFPGLAGNNEQFF. The CDR3 DNA is TGCGCCAGCAGCTTGGAGTTTCCGGGACTAGCGGGGAACAATGAGCAGTTCTTC.

J is TRBJ1-2 and V is TRBV21-1; the DNA was not compared with TRBD1, the D call given in the table. TRBV21-1 is designated a pseudogene. The CDR3 totals 18 residues. CDR3 in amino acids: CASSSNFGSLQGTYGYTF. For the CDR3, the DNA is TGTGCCAGCAGCAGCAATTTTGGGTCTCTACAAGGGACATATGGCTACACCTTC.

This chain links TRBV9 with TRBJ1-1; 9 nucleotides align to TRBD1. CDR3 length: 15 residues. The germline V gene encodes CDR1 SGDLS and CDR2 YYNGEE. Germline trimming cut 1 base from V and 7 bases from J; bases unmatched to any gene: 8. CDR3 loop: CASSVRTGAGDEAFF. CDR3 coding DNA: TGTGCCAGCAGCGTACGGACAGGGGCGGGCGATGAAGCTTTCTTT.

This chain joins TRBV19 and TRBJ2-5; D assignment may be TRBD1 or TRBD2 (5 bases each). The CDR3 extends over 15 amino acids. With 1 base removed from V and 5 bases from J, the gap between germline ends came to 14 bases. Germline V CDR1 and CDR2: LNHDA, SQIVND (reference sequence). As DNA, the CDR3 is TGTGCCAGTAGTATAGGTGACAGCACGGGGGAGACCCAGTACTTC. It yields the protein CASSIGDSTGETQYF.

The V gene is TRBV2, the J gene TRBJ1-2; D perhaps matches TRBD1 (5 bases). Germline CDR1 reads SNHLY; CDR2 reads FYNNEI. CDR3 length: 14 residues. Deletions cut 6 bases from V and 5 bases from J, with 16 bases between. The CDR3 here is CASRDTGHSYGYTF. Here the CDR3 DNA reads TGTGCCAGCAGAGATACCGGACACTCTTATGGCTACACCTTC.

This clone has a single count. The CDR3 DNA reads as TGCGCCAGCAGCTCTACACGCCTGGCTACTGAAGCTTTCTTT. Protein sequence: CASSSTRLATEAFF. The gene calls are TRBV5-1 and TRBJ1-1; D unresolved. The germline gives CDR1 SGHRS, CDR2 YFSETQ. The V gene lost 3 bases and the J gene lost 5 bases, with 14 bases spanning the gap. CDR3 length: 14 residues.

This clone has just one count. The rearrangement links TRBV30 to TRBJ1-4; D uncertain. The germline V gene encodes CDR1 GTSNPN and CDR2 SVGIG (reference sequence). CDR3 length: 13 residues. V was cut by 1 base and J by 5 bases, with 8 bases left in between. CDR3 in DNA: TGTGCCTGGAGTGCAGGAAAAAATGAAAAACTGTTTTTT. It specifies CAWSAGKNEKLFF.

This sequence joins TRBV5-1 and TRBJ1-3; a weak D match, TRBD1 (6 bases). Looked up from germline, CDR1 is SGHRS and CDR2 is YFSETQ. Trimming stripped 5 bases from V and 0 bases from J, with 6 bases between. CDR3 length: 13 amino acids. The CDR3 loop reads CASRDSSGNTIYF. DNA of the CDR3: TGCGCCAGCAGGGACAGCTCTGGAAACACCATATATTTT.

The chain is built from TRBV27 and TRBJ2-7; D remains ambiguous. The germline V gene has CDR1 MNHEY and CDR2 SMNVEV (reference sequence). V was cut by 2 bases and J by 2 bases, with 10 bases left in between. The CDR3 runs to 14 residues. The CDR3: CASSLKGLPYEQYF. In DNA, the CDR3 is TGTGCCAGCAGTTTAAAAGGGTTGCCCTACGAGCAGTACTTC.

The gene calls are TRBV30 and TRBJ1-6; D is ambiguous. Germline CDR1 is GTSNPN and CDR2 is SVGIG (reference sequence). The CDR3 covers 14 residues. V was cut by 4 bases and J by 8 bases, with 15 bases left in between. The CDR3 loop is CAWTPRAAYSPLHF. The CDR3 DNA reads TGTGCCTGGACCCCGCGGGCGGCGTATTCACCCCTCCACTTT.

This rearrangement joins TRBV30 to TRBJ1-2; 10 positions agree with TRBD1. Germline V CDR1 and CDR2: GTSNPN, SVGIG (reference sequence). The CDR3 length is 14 residues. V lost 2 bases to trimming and J lost 3 bases; unmatched junction nucleotides: 3. The CDR3 here is CAWSPGQGYYGYTF. CDR3 DNA: TGTGCCTGGAGTCCGGGACAGGGGTACTATGGCTACACCTTC.

The DNA for the CDR3 is TGTGCCAGCAGCTGGGGTTACGGAGATACGCAGTATTTT. Residues: CASSWGYGDTQYF. The chain combines TRBV9 with TRBJ2-3; D ambiguous. CDR3 size: 13 residues. V was cut by 4 bases and J by 5 bases, with 11 bases left in between. CDR1 and CDR2 (germline): SGDLS, YYNGEE. Full variable domain (rest looked up from reference TRBV9 and TRBJ2-3): DSGVTQTPKHLITATGQRVTLRCSPRSGDLSVYWYQQSLDQGLQFLIQYYNGEERAKGNILERFSAQQFPDLHSELNLSSLELGDSALYFCASSWGYGDTQYFGPGTRLTVL.

This clone was counted between two and nine times. The rearrangement links TRBV30 to TRBJ1-1; D not certain. This CDR3 has 12 residues. V was clipped by 2 bases and J by 5 bases, with 9 bases between them. CDR1 and CDR2 (germline): GTSNPN, SVGIG (reference sequence). CDR3 protein: CAWSSGRTEAFF. CDR3 bases: TGTGCCTGGAGTTCTGGGAGGACTGAAGCTTTCTTT.

This chain joins TRBV5-4 and TRBJ2-7; 10 nucleotides line up with TRBD1. Losses at the gene ends were 4 bases for V and 3 bases for J; bases not matched to a gene: 13. Germline CDR1 reads SGHNT; CDR2 reads YYREEE (reference sequence). This CDR3 has 17 residues. CDR3 amino acids: CASSGSPTGQGVYEQYF. The DNA of the CDR3 is TGTGCCAGCAGCGGGTCACCCACTGGACAGGGGGTCTACGAGCAGTACTTC.

The J gene is TRBJ1-2, the V gene TRBV6-5; D is ambiguous. Trimming removed 0 bases from V and 6 bases from J, with 8 bases in between. CDR3 length: 13 residues. CDR1 and CDR2 (germline): MNHEY, SVGAGI. The chain's CDR3 is CASSYSGSHGYTF. The DNA of the CDR3 is TGTGCCAGCAGTTACTCGGGGAGTCATGGCTACACCTTC.

The table lists this clone with a few counts. This sequence joins TRBV25-1 and TRBJ1-1; 7 bases are a match to TRBD1. The V gene's germline CDR1 is MGHDK and CDR2 SYGVNS. This CDR3 comprises 14 residues. The V gene end was trimmed by 5 bases and the J gene end by 5 bases; junction bases not matched to a gene: 8. CDR3: CASSWTGGGTEAFF. CDR3 nucleotide sequence: TGTGCCAGCAGTTGGACAGGAGGCGGGACTGAAGCTTTCTTT.

Note on this clone: A read error may account for a junction end that differs from germline. The chain uses TRBV7-7 and TRBJ2-2; a weak D match, TRBD1 (5 bases). CDR3 length: 15 residues. Germline loops: CDR1 SSHAT, CDR2 FNYEAQ (reference sequence). CDR3 amino acids: CASSLTGFNNGELFF. CDR3 coding DNA: TGTGCTAGCAGCTTAACAGGATTTAATAACGGGGAGCTGTTTTTT.

The chain combines TRBV7-4 with TRBJ2-1, with D unclear. Deletions cut 5 bases from V and 3 bases from J, with 20 bases between. The germline gives CDR1 SGHVT, CDR2 SQSDAQ. This CDR3 spans 17 amino acids. CDR3 region: CASSRLMVRTFYNEQFF. CDR3 in DNA: TGTGCCAGCAGCCGCCTGATGGTACGGACGTTCTACAATGAGCAGTTCTTC.

CDR3 DNA: TGCGCCAGCAGTGAGTCGGGGCAAAAGGATACGCAGTATTTT. The encoded protein is CASSESGQKDTQYF. The rearrangement joins TRBV10-1 to TRBJ2-3; the D gene is possibly TRBD1 (5 bases). This CDR3 spans 14 amino acids. V lost 0 bases, J lost 6 bases, and 10 bases lay in between. Germline CDR1 is WNHNN and CDR2 is SYGVQD (reference sequence).

This clone was detected once. The chain carries TRBV4-1 and TRBJ2-3; 10 bases fit TRBD2. Germline V gene data show CDR1 as MGHRA and CDR2 as YSYEKL. V lost 3 bases to trimming and J lost 5 bases; unmatched junction nucleotides: 8. The CDR3 is 16 residues long. The CDR3 loop is CASSQRLAGDGDTQYF. In DNA, the CDR3 is TGCGCCAGCAGCCAGCGCCTAGCGGGGGACGGAGATACGCAGTATTTT.

The chain combines TRBV29-1 with TRBJ2-5; TRBD2 aligns across 9 bases. The V and J ends lost 7 bases and 0 bases, in that order; junction bases with no gene match: 6. The CDR3 loop spans 14 amino acids. Germline V gene sequence: CDR1 SQVTM, CDR2 ANQGSEA. Written as DNA, the CDR3 is TGCAGCGGATCGACTAGCGGTTACCAAGAGACCCAGTACTTC. Translating gives CSGSTSGYQETQYF.

The chain combines TRBV6-4 with TRBJ2-3; D might be TRBD2 (6 bases). Germline CDR1 MRHNA, CDR2 SNTAGT. The ends were cut back, 2 bases at V and 6 bases at J, with 15 bases in the middle. The CDR3 loop spans 15 amino acids. The CDR3 nucleotides are TGTGCCAGCAGTGACGAGGGCGGGGCCGGGGATACGCAGTATTTT. This sequence encodes CASSDEGGAGDTQYF.